This T cell receptor beta chain is from a study of blood T cell repertoires in COVID-19. Overall study: The United States, Italy and Spain provided the acute and convalescent COVID-19 samples. T cells, B-cell-depleted T cells, or PBMCs provided the cDNA or gDNA that served as material.

Concerning this clone itself: The same CDR3 arises from other DNA sequences in this sample as well.

Original processing methods: Amplification with reference gene primers provided the estimates of nucleated cell counts. This table comes from immunoSEQ multiplex PCR, and its TCRdb copy is limited to in-frame clones, with some not included. For V, J and clone size, that table is used; D and trimming come from the DNA. The table includes 230,000 or so clones, about 83% detected once. V was clipped by 2 bases and J by 7 bases; unmatched bases: 4. The germline V gene encodes CDR1 MNHEY and CDR2 SMNVEV (reference sequence). There are 14 residues in the CDR3. The clonotype originates from a man aged 35 to 55 with active or convalescent COVID-19. The specimen was peripheral blood. The rearrangement links TRBV27 to TRBJ1-4; 7 bases are shared with TRBD1. CDR3 sequence: CASSLRQGSEKLFF. CDR3 bases: TGTGCCAGCAGTTTAAGACAGGGAAGTGAAAAACTGTTTTTT. The full variable domain, rest sourced from reference TRBV27 and TRBJ1-4, is EAQVTQNPRYLITVTGKKLTVTCSQNMNHEYMSWYRQDPGLGLRQIYYSMNVEVTDKGDVPEGYKVSRKEKRNFPLILESPSPNQTSLYFCASSLRQGSEKLFFGSGTQLSVL.